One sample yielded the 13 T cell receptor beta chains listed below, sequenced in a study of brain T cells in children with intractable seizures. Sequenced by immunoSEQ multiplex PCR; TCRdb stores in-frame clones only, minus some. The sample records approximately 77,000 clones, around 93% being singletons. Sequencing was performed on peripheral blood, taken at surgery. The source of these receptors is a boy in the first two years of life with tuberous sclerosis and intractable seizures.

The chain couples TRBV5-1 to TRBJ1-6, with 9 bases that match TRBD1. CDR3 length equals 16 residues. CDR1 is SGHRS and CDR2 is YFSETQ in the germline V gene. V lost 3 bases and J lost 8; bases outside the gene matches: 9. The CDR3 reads CASSSDLTGGHSPLHF. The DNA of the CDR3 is TGCGCCAGCAGCTCAGATCTAACAGGGGGCCATTCACCCCTCCACTTT.

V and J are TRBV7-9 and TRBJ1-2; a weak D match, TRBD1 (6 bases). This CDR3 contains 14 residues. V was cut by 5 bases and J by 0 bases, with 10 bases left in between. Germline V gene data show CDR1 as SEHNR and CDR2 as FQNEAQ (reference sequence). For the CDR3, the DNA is TGTGCCAGCAGCGGTGGGGGGCCTAACTATGGCTACACCTTC. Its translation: CASSGGGPNYGYTF.

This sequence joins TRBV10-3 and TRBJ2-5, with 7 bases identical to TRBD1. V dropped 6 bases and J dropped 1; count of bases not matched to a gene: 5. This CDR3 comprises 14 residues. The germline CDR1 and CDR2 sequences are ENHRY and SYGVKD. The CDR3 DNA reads TGTGCCATCAGGGGGACAGATCCCCAAGAGACCCAGTACTTC. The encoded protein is CAIRGTDPQETQYF.

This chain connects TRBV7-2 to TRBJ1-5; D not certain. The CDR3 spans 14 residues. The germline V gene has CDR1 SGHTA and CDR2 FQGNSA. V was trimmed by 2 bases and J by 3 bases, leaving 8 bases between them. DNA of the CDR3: TGTGCCAGCAGCTTACGTCTGACCAATCAGCCCCAGCATTTT. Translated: CASSLRLTNQPQHF.

The CDR3 protein is CAISDYSPGDYGYTF. The CDR3 DNA sequence: TGTGCCATCAGTGATTATAGCCCAGGGGACTATGGCTACACCTTC. The V gene is TRBV10-3, the J gene TRBJ1-2, with D perhaps TRBD1 (6 bases). Trimming pared 3 bases from V and 3 bases from J, leaving 14 bases between. The germline gives CDR1 ENHRY, CDR2 SYGVKD. This CDR3 spans 15 amino acids.

The CDR3 nucleotides are TGTGCCAGCAGCAGTATAGCGGGAGGGTCCTACGAGCAGTACTTC. It is translated as CASSSIAGGSYEQYF. V usage is TRBV6-5 and J usage is TRBJ2-7; 11 bases align to TRBD2. The CDR3 totals 15 residues. V shed 6 bases, J shed 1 base, and the junction held 5 bases outside the gene matches. Germline V gives CDR1 MNHEY, CDR2 SVGAGI.

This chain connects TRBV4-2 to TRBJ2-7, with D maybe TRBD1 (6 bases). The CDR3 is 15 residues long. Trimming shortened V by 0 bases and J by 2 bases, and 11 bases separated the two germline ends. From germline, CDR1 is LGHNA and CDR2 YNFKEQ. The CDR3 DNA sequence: TGTGCCAGCAGCCAAGAGCAGGGGACCGCCTACGAGCAGTACTTC. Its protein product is CASSQEQGTAYEQYF.

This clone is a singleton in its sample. The CDR3 coding sequence is TGCGCCAGCAGCCTCGTTGCGGGAGGAGGGTACGAGCAGTACTTC. Translating gives CASSLVAGGGYEQYF. The chain couples TRBV5-1 to TRBJ2-7, with TRBD2 identical over 8 bases. Trimming removed 4 bases from V and 4 bases from J; junction bases left unmatched: 10. CDR1 is SGHRS, CDR2 YFSETQ, per germline. The CDR3 extends over 15 amino acids.

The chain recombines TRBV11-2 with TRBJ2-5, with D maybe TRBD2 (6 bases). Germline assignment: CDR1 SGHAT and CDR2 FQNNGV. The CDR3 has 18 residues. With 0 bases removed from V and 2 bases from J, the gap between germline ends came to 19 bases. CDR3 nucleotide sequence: TGTGCCAGCAGCTTAGATATAGGTTTGGCGGGGCTACAAGAGACCCAGTACTTC. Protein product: CASSLDIGLAGLQETQYF.

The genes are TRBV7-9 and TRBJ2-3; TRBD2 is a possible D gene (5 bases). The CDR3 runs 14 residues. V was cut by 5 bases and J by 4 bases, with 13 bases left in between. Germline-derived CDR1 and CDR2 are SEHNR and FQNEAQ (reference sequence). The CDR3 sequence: CASSPERAPDTQYF. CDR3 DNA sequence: TGTGCCAGCAGCCCCGAGAGGGCACCAGATACGCAGTATTTT. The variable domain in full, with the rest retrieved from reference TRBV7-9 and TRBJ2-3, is DTGVSQNPRHKITKRGQNVTFRCDPISEHNRLYWYRQTLGQGPEFLTYFQNEAQLEKSRLLSDRFSAERPKGSFSTLEIQRTEQGDSAMYLCASSPERAPDTQYFGPGTRLTVL.

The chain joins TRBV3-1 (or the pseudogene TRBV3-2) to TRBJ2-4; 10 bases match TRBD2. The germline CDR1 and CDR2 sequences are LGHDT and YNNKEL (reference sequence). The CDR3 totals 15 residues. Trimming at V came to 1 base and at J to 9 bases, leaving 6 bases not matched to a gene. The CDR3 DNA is TGTGCCAGCAGCCAAGGGACTAGCGGAGGGGGCATTCAGTACTTC. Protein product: CASSQGTSGGGIQYF.

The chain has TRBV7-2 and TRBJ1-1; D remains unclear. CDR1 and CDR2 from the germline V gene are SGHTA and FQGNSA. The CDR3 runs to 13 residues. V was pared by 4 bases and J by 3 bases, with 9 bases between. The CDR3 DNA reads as TGTGCCAGCAGCTCCCGACGGTACACTGAAGCTTTCTTT. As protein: CASSSRRYTEAFF.

CDR3 loop: CASSLGATGFVSGANVLTF. DNA for the CDR3: TGTGCCAGCAGCTTAGGCGCGACAGGGTTCGTTTCTGGGGCCAACGTCCTGACTTTC. This chain connects TRBV11-2 to TRBJ2-6; 7 bases agree with TRBD1. The CDR3 consists of 19 residues. V lost 1 base and J lost 1; bases outside the gene matches: 10. In germline, CDR1 is SGHAT, CDR2 FQNNGV.